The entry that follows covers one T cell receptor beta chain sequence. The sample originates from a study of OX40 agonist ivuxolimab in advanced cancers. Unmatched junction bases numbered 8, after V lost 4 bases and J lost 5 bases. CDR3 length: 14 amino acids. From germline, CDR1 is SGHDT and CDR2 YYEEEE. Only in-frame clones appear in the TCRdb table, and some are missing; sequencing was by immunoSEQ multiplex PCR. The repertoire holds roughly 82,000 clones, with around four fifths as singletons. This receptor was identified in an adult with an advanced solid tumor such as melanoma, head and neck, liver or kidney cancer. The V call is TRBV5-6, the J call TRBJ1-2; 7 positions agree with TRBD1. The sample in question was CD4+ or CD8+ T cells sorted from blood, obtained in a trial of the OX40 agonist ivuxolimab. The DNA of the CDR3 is TGTGCCAGCAGCGCCACGTGGGGACAGTATGGCTACACCTTC. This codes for CASSATWGQYGYTF.